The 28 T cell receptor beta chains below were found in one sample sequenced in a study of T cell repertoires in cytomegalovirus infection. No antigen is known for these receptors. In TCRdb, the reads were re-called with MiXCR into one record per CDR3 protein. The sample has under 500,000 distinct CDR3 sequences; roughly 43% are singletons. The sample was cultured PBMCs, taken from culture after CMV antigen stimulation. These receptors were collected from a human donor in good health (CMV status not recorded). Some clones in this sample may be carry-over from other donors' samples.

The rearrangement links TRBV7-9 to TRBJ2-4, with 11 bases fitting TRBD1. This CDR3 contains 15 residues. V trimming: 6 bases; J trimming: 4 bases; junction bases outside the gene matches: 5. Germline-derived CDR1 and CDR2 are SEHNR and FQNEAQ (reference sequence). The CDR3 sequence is CASSPDRGLKNIQYF. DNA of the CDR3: TGTGCCAGCAGTCCGGACAGGGGGCTTAAAAACATTCAGTACTTC.

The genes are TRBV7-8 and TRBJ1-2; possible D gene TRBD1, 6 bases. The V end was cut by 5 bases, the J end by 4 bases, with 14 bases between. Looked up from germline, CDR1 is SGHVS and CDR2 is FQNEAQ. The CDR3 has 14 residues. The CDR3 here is CASSPDRLGYGYTF. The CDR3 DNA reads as TGTGCCAGCAGCCCAGACAGGCTGGGCTATGGCTACACCTTC.

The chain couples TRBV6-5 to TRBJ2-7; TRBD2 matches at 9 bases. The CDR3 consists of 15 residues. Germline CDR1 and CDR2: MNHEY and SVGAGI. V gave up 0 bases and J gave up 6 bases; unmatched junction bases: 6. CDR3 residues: CASSYSAGGPLEQYF. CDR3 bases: TGTGCCAGCAGTTACTCGGCGGGGGGGCCCCTCGAGCAGTACTTC.

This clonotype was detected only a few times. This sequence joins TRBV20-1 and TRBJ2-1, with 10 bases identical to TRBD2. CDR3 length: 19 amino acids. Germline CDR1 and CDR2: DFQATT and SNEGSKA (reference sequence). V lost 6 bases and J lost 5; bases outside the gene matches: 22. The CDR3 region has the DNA TGCAGTGCCCTACTAGCGGGATTGAACCACCTAAACCCAGACAATGAGCAGTTCTTC. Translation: CSALLAGLNHLNPDNEQFF.

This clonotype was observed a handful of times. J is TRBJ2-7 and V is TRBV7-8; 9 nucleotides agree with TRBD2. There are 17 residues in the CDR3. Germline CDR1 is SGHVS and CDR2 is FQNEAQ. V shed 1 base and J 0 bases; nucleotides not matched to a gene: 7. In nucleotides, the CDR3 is TGTGCCAGCAGCTTAGGTAGCGGGGGCCCCCTCTCCTACGAGCAGTACTTC. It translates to CASSLGSGGPLSYEQYF.

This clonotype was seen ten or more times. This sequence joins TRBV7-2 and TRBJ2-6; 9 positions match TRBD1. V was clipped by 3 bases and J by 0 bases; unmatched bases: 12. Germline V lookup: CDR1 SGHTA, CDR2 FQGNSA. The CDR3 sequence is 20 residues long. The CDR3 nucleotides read TGTGCCAGCAGCTTTTCTACCGGGACAGGGCGATTCTCTGGGGCCAACGTCCTGACTTTC. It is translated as CASSFSTGTGRFSGANVLTF. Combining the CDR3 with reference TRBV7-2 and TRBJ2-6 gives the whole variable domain GAGVSQSPSNKVTEKGKDVELRCDPISGHTALYWYRQSLGQGLEFLIYFQGNSAPDKSGLPSDRFSAERTGGSVSTLTIQRTQQEDSAVYLCASSFSTGTGRFSGANVLTFGAGSRLTVL.

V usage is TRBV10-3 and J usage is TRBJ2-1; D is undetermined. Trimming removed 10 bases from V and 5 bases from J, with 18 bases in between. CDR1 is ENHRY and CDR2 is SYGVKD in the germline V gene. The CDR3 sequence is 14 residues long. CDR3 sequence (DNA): TGTGCCACCAAAAAGGGTGGACCGGACAATGAGCAGTTCTTC. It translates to CATKKGGPDNEQFF.

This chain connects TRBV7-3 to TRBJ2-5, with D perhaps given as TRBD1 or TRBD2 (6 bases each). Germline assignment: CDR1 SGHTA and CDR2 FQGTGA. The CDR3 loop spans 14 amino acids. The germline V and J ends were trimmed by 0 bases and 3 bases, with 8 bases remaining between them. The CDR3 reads CASSLTGGKETQYF. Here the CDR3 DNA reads TGTGCCAGCAGCTTAACAGGGGGGAAAGAGACCCAGTACTTC.

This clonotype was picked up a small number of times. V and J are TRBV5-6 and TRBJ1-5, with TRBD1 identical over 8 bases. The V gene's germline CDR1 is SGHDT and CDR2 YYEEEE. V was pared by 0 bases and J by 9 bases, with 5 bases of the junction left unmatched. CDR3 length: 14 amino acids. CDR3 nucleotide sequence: TGTGCCAGCAGCTTGGCCCGACAGGGGCGGCCCCAGCATTTT. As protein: CASSLARQGRPQHF.

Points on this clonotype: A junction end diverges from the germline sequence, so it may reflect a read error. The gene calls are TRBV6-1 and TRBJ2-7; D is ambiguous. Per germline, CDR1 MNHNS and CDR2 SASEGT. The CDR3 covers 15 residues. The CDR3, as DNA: TGTGCCTGCAGTGATCGCGGATACCCTCCCTACGAGCAGTACTTC. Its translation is CACSDRGYPPYEQYF.

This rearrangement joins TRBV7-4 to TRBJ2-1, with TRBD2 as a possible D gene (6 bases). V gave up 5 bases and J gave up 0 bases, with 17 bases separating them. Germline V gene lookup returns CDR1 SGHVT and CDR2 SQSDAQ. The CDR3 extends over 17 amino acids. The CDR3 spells CASSDPPGDPSYNEQFF. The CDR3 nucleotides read TGTGCCAGCAGCGACCCGCCGGGAGACCCCTCCTACAATGAGCAGTTCTTC.

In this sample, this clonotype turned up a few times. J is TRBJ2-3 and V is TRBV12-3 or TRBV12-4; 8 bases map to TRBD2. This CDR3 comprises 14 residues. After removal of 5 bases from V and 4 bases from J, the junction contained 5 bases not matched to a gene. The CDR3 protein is CASSPAGASDTQYF. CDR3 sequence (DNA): TGTGCCAGCAGTCCAGCGGGGGCCTCAGATACGCAGTATTTT.

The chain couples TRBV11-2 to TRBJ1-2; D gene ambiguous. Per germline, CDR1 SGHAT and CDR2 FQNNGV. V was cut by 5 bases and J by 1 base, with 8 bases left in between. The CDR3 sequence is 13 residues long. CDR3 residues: CASSLNHNYGYTF. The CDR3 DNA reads TGTGCCAGCAGCCTAAATCATAACTATGGCTACACCTTC.

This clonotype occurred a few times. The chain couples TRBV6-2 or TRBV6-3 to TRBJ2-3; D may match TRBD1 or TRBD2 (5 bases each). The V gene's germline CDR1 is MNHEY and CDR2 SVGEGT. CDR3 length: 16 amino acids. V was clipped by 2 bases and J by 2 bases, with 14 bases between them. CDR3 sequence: CASSYRAGTHTDTQYF. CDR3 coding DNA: TGTGCCAGCAGTTACAGGGCAGGGACGCACACAGATACGCAGTATTTT.

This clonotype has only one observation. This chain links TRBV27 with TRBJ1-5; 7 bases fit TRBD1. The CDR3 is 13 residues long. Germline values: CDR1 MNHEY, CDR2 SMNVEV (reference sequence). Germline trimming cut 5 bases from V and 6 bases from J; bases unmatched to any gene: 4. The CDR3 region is CASSPTGSQPQHF. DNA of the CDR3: TGTGCCAGCAGTCCGACAGGGAGTCAGCCCCAGCATTTT.

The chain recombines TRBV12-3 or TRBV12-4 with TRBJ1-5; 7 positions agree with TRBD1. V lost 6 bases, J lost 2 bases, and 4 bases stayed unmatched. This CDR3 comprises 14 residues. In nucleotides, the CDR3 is TGTGCCAGCAGGGCTACAGGGGGCAATCAGCCCCAGCATTTT. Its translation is CASRATGGNQPQHF.

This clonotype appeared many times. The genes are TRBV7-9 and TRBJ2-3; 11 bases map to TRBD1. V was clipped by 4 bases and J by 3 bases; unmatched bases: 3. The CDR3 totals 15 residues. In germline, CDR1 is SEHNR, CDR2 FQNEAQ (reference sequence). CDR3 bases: TGTGCCAGCAGCTCGGGACAGGGGGAGACAGATACGCAGTATTTT. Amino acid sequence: CASSSGQGETDTQYF. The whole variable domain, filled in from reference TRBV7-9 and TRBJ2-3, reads DTGVSQNPRHKITKRGQNVTFRCDPISEHNRLYWYRQTLGQGPEFLTYFQNEAQLEKSRLLSDRFSAERPKGSFSTLEIQRTEQGDSAMYLCASSSGQGETDTQYFGPGTRLTVL.

CDR3 sequence (DNA): TGTGCCAGCAGCTGGGTGGGAACGTTCGATGAGCAGTTCTTC. This sequence encodes CASSWVGTFDEQFF. This chain connects TRBV7-2 to TRBJ2-1; unclear D gene. Trimming removed 4 bases from V and 8 bases from J, with 15 bases in between. CDR1 SGHTA and CDR2 FQGNSA come from the germline V gene. The CDR3 has 14 amino acids.

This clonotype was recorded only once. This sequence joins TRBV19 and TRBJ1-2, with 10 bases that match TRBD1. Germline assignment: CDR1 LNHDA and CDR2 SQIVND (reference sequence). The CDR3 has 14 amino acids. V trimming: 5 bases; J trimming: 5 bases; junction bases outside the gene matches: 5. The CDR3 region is CASSPGQGPYGYTF. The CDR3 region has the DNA TGTGCCAGTAGTCCGGGACAGGGGCCATATGGCTACACCTTC. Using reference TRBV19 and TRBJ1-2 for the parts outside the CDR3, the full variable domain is DGGITQSPKYLFRKEGQNVTLSCEQNLNHDAMYWYRQDPGQGLRLIYYSQIVNDFQKGDIAEGYSVSREKKESFPLTVTSAQKNPTAFYLCASSPGQGPYGYTFGSGTRLTVV.

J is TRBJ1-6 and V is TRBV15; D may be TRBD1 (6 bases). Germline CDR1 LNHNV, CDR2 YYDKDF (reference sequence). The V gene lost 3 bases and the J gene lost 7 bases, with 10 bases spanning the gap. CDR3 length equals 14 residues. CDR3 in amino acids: CATSRRQENSPLHF. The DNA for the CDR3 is TGTGCCACCAGCAGGAGACAGGAGAATTCACCCCTCCACTTT.

CDR3 sequence reads: CASSQEVVAGGPYEQFF. DNA of the CDR3: TGCGCCAGCAGCCAAGAAGTAGTAGCGGGAGGGCCCTATGAGCAGTTCTTC. The chain combines TRBV4-3 with TRBJ2-1; TRBD2 agrees at 11 bases. V trimming: 0 bases; J trimming: 8 bases; junction bases outside the gene matches: 9. The CDR3 contains 17 residues. Per the germline V gene, CDR1 is LGHNA and CDR2 is YSLEER.

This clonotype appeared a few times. The CDR3 DNA sequence: TGTGCCAGCAGCCCGGAAGGACCGGTTTACGAGCAGTACTTC. Translating it yields CASSPEGPVYEQYF. V gene TRBV5-4 combines with J gene TRBJ2-7; unclear D gene. V was pared by 4 bases and J by 4 bases, with 15 bases between. Germline V gene sequence: CDR1 SGHNT, CDR2 YYREEE (reference sequence). The CDR3 covers 14 residues. The variable domain in full, with the rest retrieved from reference TRBV5-4 and TRBJ2-7, is ETGVTQSPTHLIKTRGQQVTLRCSSQSGHNTVSWYQQALGQGPQFIFQYYREEENGRGNFPPRFSGLQFPNYSSELNVNALELDDSALYLCASSPEGPVYEQYFGPGTRLTVT.

The CDR3 here is CASSFGLTSGANVLTF. The CDR3 DNA is TGTGCCAGCAGCTTTGGACTGACCTCTGGGGCCAACGTCCTGACTTTC. The V and J genes are TRBV5-5 and TRBJ2-6, with D possibly matching TRBD2 (5 bases). The CDR3 has 16 amino acids. V lost 2 bases, J lost 0 bases, and 9 bases lay in between. The V gene's germline CDR1 is SGHKS and CDR2 YYEKEE (reference sequence).

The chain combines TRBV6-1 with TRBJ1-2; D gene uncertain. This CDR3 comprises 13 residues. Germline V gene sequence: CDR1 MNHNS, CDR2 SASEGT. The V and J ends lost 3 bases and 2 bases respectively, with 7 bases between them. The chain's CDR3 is CASSDISNYGYTF. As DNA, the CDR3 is TGTGCCAGCAGTGACATATCCAACTATGGCTACACCTTC.

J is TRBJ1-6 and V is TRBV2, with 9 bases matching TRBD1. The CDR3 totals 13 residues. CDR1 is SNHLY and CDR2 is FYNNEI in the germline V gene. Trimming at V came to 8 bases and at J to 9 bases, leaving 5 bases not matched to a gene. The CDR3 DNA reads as TGTGCCAGCTCCCGGGACAGGGCTTCACCCCTCCACTTT. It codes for CASSRDRASPLHF.

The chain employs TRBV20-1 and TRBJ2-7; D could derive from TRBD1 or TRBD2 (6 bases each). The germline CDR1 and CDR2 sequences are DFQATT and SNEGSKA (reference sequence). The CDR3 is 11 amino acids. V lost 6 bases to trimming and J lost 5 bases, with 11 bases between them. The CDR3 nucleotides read TGCAGTGCAGAGAGGGGGGACGAGCAGTACTTC. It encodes CSAERGDEQYF.

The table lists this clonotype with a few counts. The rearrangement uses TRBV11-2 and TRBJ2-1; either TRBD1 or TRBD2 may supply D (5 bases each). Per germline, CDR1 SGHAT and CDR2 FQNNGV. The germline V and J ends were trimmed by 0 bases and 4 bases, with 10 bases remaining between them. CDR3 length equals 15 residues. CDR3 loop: CASSLDGGFYNEQFF. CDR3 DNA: TGTGCCAGCAGCTTAGATGGGGGTTTTTACAATGAGCAGTTCTTC.

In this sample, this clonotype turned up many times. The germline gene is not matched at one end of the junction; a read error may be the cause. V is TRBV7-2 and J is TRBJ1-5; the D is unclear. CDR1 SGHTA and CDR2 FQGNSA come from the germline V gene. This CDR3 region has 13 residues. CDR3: CASSLEGDQPQHF. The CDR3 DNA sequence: TGCGCCAGCAGCCTCGAGGGCGATCAGCCCCAGCATTTT.